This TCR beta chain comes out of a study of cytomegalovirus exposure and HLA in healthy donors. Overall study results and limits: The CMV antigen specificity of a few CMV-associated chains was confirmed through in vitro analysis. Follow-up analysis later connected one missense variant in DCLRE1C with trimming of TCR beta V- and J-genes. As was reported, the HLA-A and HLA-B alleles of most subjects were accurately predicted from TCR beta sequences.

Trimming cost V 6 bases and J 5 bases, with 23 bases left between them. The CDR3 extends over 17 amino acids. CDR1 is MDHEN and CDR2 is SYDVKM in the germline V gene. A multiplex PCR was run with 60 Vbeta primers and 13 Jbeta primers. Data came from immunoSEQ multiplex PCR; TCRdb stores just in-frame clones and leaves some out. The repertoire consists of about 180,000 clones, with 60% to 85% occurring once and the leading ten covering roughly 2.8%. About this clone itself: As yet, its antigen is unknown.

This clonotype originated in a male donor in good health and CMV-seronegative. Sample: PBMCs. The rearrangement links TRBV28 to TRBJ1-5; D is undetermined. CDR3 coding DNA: TGTGCCAGCAGGGGTGGGAGAATTCGGCAGAATCATCAGCCCCAGCATTTT. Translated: CASRGGRIRQNHQPQHF.